What follows is one T cell receptor beta chain and its context. Its target is not known. This specimen includes other DNA sequences encoding the same CDR3. The source of the sample is a study of T cells in pancreatic ductal adenocarcinoma. Whole-study results and caveats: Mean clonality was around 0.11 in tumors and about 0.079 in blood, not significantly different. Tumor samples had fewer productive templates and roughly 7.3-fold fewer unique clonotypes than blood. The resected pancreatic cancer cohort was biased toward the minority with early-stage disease. Enrichment of CD45RO+ effector over naive T cells in tumors may bias clonality.

This CDR3 comprises 15 residues. Germline V gene sequence: CDR1 KGHSH, CDR2 LQKENI. The trim removed 4 bases at V and 6 bases at J, leaving 5 bases unmatched. No neoadjuvant therapy was given to the selected pancreatic ductal adenocarcinoma patients before their surgery. Profiling relied on immunoSEQ multiplex PCR, and the TCRdb table lists in-frame clones only, not all of them. The top ten clones hold roughly 3.1% of a sample with roughly 100,000 clones, roughly 96% of them seen once. This rearrangement joins TRBV18 to TRBJ2-1; 11 bases line up with TRBD2. The source is a human donor with pancreatic ductal adenocarcinoma. The sequencing sample was made of PBMCs. The CDR3 loop is CASSLGLAGGNEQFF. CDR3 in DNA: TGTGCCAGCTCACTAGGCCTAGCGGGAGGCAATGAGCAGTTCTTC.